The present entry profiles one TCR beta chain with its context. Assay: immunoSEQ multiplex PCR; the TCRdb copy retains only in-frame clones and omits some. The sample yields roughly 27,000 clones, about 90% seen once. V was trimmed by 3 bases and J by 1 base, leaving 21 bases between them. CDR1 and CDR2 from the germline V gene are MNHEY and SMNVEV (reference sequence). The CDR3 spans 18 residues. These data originate in a study of T cell changes during pregnancy in multiple sclerosis. The sequencing used CD8+ T cells from peripheral blood mononuclear cells, collected in the second trimester of pregnancy. The receptor comes from a female donor with multiple sclerosis, enrolled in a pregnancy study. The chain uses TRBV27 and TRBJ1-1; TRBD1 is a possible D gene (6 bases). The CDR3 reads CASSLHRVWSDSNTEAFF. In DNA, the CDR3 is TGTGCCAGCAGTTTGCACAGGGTTTGGTCTGACTCGAACACTGAAGCTTTCTTT.